This entry describes one T cell receptor (beta chain). Its antigen is still unknown. Primers included in the PCR were 60 Vbeta and 13 Jbeta primers. Source study methods: Among the unique TCR beta chains that a later analysis counted, about 85 million in all, roughly 11 million were shared. Assay used: immunoSEQ multiplex PCR; TCRdb lists only in-frame clones, some missing. D and trimming come from the DNA, and the V and J calls and clone size come from that table. The sample shows tens of thousands of clones, roughly two thirds of them seen only once. V lost 1 base and J lost 1, with 7 bases in between. CDR3 length: 14 amino acids. In germline, CDR1 is LNHDA, CDR2 SQIVND (reference sequence). The data originate from a study of cytomegalovirus exposure and HLA in healthy donors. Whole-study results and caveats: No immune exposure information besides CMV serostatus was available.

The TCR was taken from a woman between 45 and 65 years old in good health and CMV-seropositive. Sequencing was carried out using PBMCs. The chain couples TRBV19 to TRBJ1-1; tentatively, D is TRBD1 (5 bases). CDR3 loop: CASSIGGGNTEAFF. CDR3 in DNA: TGTGCCAGTAGTATAGGCGGGGGGAACACTGAAGCTTTCTTT.